This TCR beta chain appears in the sequencing data of a study of CD39 and CD103 CD8 tumor-infiltrating T cells (dated by TCRdb to 2016 to 2019). With respect to the entire study: The repertoire comparisons shown came from four patients: one with an HPV-positive HNSCC, one with an HPV-negative HNSCC, one with ovarian cancer and one with melanoma. Repertoires of CD8 TIL subsets defined by CD103 and CD39 were compared with peripheral memory CD8 T cells by TCRbeta CDR3 deep sequencing. What the study reported, not specific to this receptor: DP TIL clonotypes were rarely detected in blood or uninvolved lymph node, whereas DN TIL clonotypes were found to largely overlap with peripheral memory CD8 repertoires. DP CD8 TILs appeared to be more oligoclonal than DN and SP CD8 TILs and blood memory CD8 T cells, with roughly 55-86% covered by the top 30 clonotypes.

CDR1 LGHNA and CDR2 YSLEER are derived from the germline V gene. V and J lose 0 bases and 3 bases, and a span of 12 bases separates them. Counted from cysteine to phenylalanine, this CDR3 has 16 amino acids. Just CDR3 DNA is preserved here, 48 bases in frame from base 1. At the time samples were collected, the patients were not on therapy, although their prior treatments varied from chemotherapy, radiotherapy, surgery and immunotherapy to none at all. After thawing, cells went through T lymphocyte enrichment using a negative-selection kit, with EpCAM beads added for tumor-infiltrating lymphocytes. For the CD8 TIL subsets, CD3+CD4-CD8+CD45RA- cells were FACS-sorted and divided into DN, SP and DP based on their expression of CD39 and CD103. After mincing, tumor specimens underwent a 1 h digestion with hyaluronidase, collagenase and DNase, and were then filtered, enriched by Ficoll and cryopreserved. Populations were sorted on a FACSAria II to more than 97% purity, and the cell pellets were frozen for TCR sequencing without being cultured.

For each subset, between roughly 9,000 and 110,000 sorted cells were used for genomic DNA extraction with the DNeasy Blood and Tissue Kit. The immunoSEQ service sequenced and mapped the TCRbeta V-J or V-D-J regions, with each sample reaching coverage above 9x. Regarding the original processing steps: Analysis was limited to productive rearrangements exported from the immunoSEQ Analyzer platform, and clonality was evaluated on the 500 most abundant clones. The Morisita-Horn similarity index and the Jaccard index were used to quantify repertoire overlap between populations. Morisita-Horn similarity between CD8 T-cell subset TCR repertoires was measured in about 6 cancer patients. As stored in TCRdb, this immuneACCESS dataset retains in-frame rearrangements with V and J assigned. A fraction of the clones does not appear; measured against another copy, unresolved V genes explain less than half of the discrepancy, and the remainder lacks a known reason. V and J calls and clone size follow that table, whereas D and trimming were derived from the DNA. This sample is represented by just under 3,000 clones; around 82% of them were singletons. Of the sample, approximately 21% is held by the ten largest clones.

Regarding this clone: Which antigen it targets is not known. Base qualities are not recorded, but no much larger clone differs from it by a single base.

The specimen sequenced was CD39- CD103- CD8+ T cells sorted from the tumor. The sample's cell subset or site label, decoded: CD103-CD39- double-negative CD45RA- CD8 T cells. The rearranged segments are TRBV4-3 and TRBJ2-1, and the D gene may be TRBD2, 7 bases matching. The origin of this receptor is a human donor with head and neck squamous cell carcinoma. The CDR3 here reads CASSQDSGGYYNEQFF. The bases are TGCGCCAGCAGCCAAGATTCGGGGGGCTACTACAATGAGCAGTTCTTC.